These 18 T cell receptor beta chains share one sample of origin, sequenced in a study of cytomegalovirus exposure and HLA in healthy donors. Amplification used 60 Vbeta primers and 13 Jbeta primers. This table comes from immunoSEQ multiplex PCR, and its TCRdb copy is limited to in-frame clones, with some not included. This sample has 84,000 or so clones, with around 74% found just once. The sequencing input was PBMCs. The receptor set was obtained from a boy under 18 in good health and CMV-seronegative.

This chain joins TRBV29-1 and TRBJ1-2; no definite D call. V was pared by 3 bases and J by 5 bases, with 10 bases between. The CDR3 length is 12 residues. CDR1 and CDR2 from the germline V gene are SQVTM and ANQGSEA. CDR3 nucleotides: TGCAGCGTTGATCTCGGTCGTTATGGCTACACCTTC. Its translation is CSVDLGRYGYTF.

This chain connects TRBV7-9 to TRBJ2-7; a weak D match, TRBD1 (5 bases). Germline CDR1 and CDR2: SEHNR and FQNEAQ (reference sequence). V gave up 5 bases and J gave up 2 bases, with 13 bases separating them. The CDR3 runs to 14 residues. The CDR3 sequence is CASSLEQDPYEQYF. The CDR3 DNA follows: TGTGCCAGCAGCCTGGAACAGGATCCCTACGAGCAGTACTTC.

This CDR3 is CASSQMLAGDSSYEQYF. Here the CDR3 DNA reads TGCGCCAGCAGCCAAATGTTAGCGGGGGACTCCTCCTACGAGCAGTACTTC. V and J are TRBV4-3 and TRBJ2-7; 9 bases map to TRBD2. Germline CDR1 reads LGHNA; CDR2 reads YSLEER. This CDR3 has 17 amino acids. V trimming: 2 bases; J trimming: 0 bases; junction bases outside the gene matches: 8.

The chain recombines TRBV6-1 with TRBJ2-1; 13 bases agree with TRBD2. V trimming: 9 bases; J trimming: 10 bases; junction bases outside the gene matches: 12. The germline V gene encodes CDR1 MNHNS and CDR2 SASEGT. The CDR3 consists of 15 residues. For the CDR3, the DNA is TGTGCCAGTGAGTTAGGACTAGCGGGGGCTGGCGAGCAGTTCTTC. This encodes CASELGLAGAGEQFF.

CDR3 bases: TGTGCCAGCAGTGAAGGGCAGGGAGGGGAGACCCAGTACTTC. It translates to CASSEGQGGETQYF. The chain recombines TRBV6-1 with TRBJ2-5, with 7 bases identical to TRBD2. The V gene end was trimmed by 1 base and the J gene end by 5 bases; junction bases not matched to a gene: 4. This CDR3 spans 14 amino acids. Germline CDR1 and CDR2: MNHNS and SASEGT.

The V call is TRBV7-2, the J call TRBJ1-4, with 9 bases lining up with TRBD1. CDR1 is SGHTA, CDR2 FQGNSA, per germline. The CDR3 is 15 amino acids. The trim removed 3 bases at V and 3 bases at J, leaving 2 bases unmatched. The CDR3 loop is CASSFGQGPNEKLFF. In DNA form, the CDR3 reads TGTGCCAGCAGCTTTGGACAGGGGCCTAATGAAAAACTGTTTTTT.

The chain employs TRBV29-1 and TRBJ1-5, with D possibly being TRBD1 (6 bases). CDR3 length: 15 amino acids. CDR1 is SQVTM, CDR2 ANQGSEA, per germline. The V gene lost 4 bases and the J gene lost 0 bases, with 13 bases spanning the gap. In DNA form, the CDR3 reads TGCAGCGTTGTGAGCGGGGGCAATAGCAATCAGCCCCAGCATTTT. Translated, it gives CSVVSGGNSNQPQHF.

This rearrangement joins TRBV4-3 to TRBJ2-5, with 7 bases identical to TRBD1. The CDR3 totals 15 residues. Per the germline V gene, CDR1 is LGHNA and CDR2 is YSLEER. V was clipped by 0 bases and J by 2 bases; unmatched bases: 3. In nucleotides, the CDR3 is TGCGCCAGCAGCCAAGACCGACAGGGTCAAGAGACCCAGTACTTC. Translated, it gives CASSQDRQGQETQYF.

As concerns this clone: One junction end does not reproduce the germline sequence, and a read error may be involved. CDR3 loop: CASSSTVNTEAFF. The DNA of the CDR3 is TGTGCTAGCAGCTCCACAGTGAACACTGAAGCTTTCTTT. The rearrangement joins TRBV7-7 to TRBJ1-1, with D hard to call. Per germline, CDR1 SSHAT and CDR2 FNYEAQ (reference sequence). This CDR3 has 13 residues.

The chain joins TRBV18 to TRBJ1-1; D is ambiguous. The V end was cut by 0 bases, the J end by 7 bases, with 9 bases between. This CDR3 has 13 amino acids. CDR1 and CDR2 from the germline V gene are KGHSH and LQKENI. The CDR3 sequence: CASSPPTRDEAFF. The CDR3 DNA reads TGTGCCAGCTCACCACCGACACGGGATGAAGCTTTCTTT.

CDR3 in DNA: TGTGCCTGGAGTAGTAGCGGGAGGGAAACAGATACGCAGTATTTT. It is translated as CAWSSSGRETDTQYF. V gene TRBV30 combines with J gene TRBJ2-3; TRBD2 aligns across 11 bases. The V segment lost 2 bases and the J segment 3 bases; nucleotides outside the gene matches: 4. CDR3 length: 15 residues. CDR1 and CDR2 from the germline V gene are GTSNPN and SVGIG (reference sequence).

This sequence joins TRBV28 and TRBJ1-2, with D perhaps matching TRBD1 (5 bases). The CDR3 has 15 amino acids. V was shortened by 4 bases and J by 3 bases, with 15 bases between the two germline ends. CDR1 is MDHEN, CDR2 SYDVKM, per germline. This chain's CDR3 is CASSSPGVRHYGYTF. CDR3 nucleotide sequence: TGTGCCAGCAGTTCTCCGGGGGTGCGGCACTATGGCTACACCTTC.

This chain joins TRBV7-9 and TRBJ2-7, with 9 bases lining up with TRBD1. Per germline, CDR1 SEHNR and CDR2 FQNEAQ (reference sequence). The trim removed 7 bases at V and 4 bases at J, leaving 5 bases unmatched. There are 13 residues in the CDR3. Here the CDR3 reads CASTSDRGYEQYF. In DNA form, the CDR3 reads TGTGCCAGCACCTCGGACAGGGGATACGAGCAGTACTTC.

The chain links TRBV7-2 to TRBJ2-7, with 7 nucleotides matching TRBD2. Losses at the gene ends were 3 bases for V and 1 base for J; bases not matched to a gene: 6. Per the germline V gene, CDR1 is SGHTA and CDR2 is FQGNSA. CDR3 length: 15 amino acids. The CDR3 reads CASSLGRGESYEQYF. The DNA of the CDR3 is TGTGCCAGCAGCTTGGGGAGGGGAGAATCCTACGAGCAGTACTTC.

The chain is built from TRBV5-1 and TRBJ1-2; a weak D match, TRBD1 (6 bases). The CDR3 is 12 residues long. V dropped 0 bases and J dropped 7 bases, with 7 bases sitting between them. The germline V gene has CDR1 SGHRS and CDR2 YFSETQ. The CDR3 nucleotides are TGCGCCAGCAGCTTGGAAGGGGGTGGCTACACCTTC. It is translated as CASSLEGGGYTF.

This rearrangement joins TRBV25-1 to TRBJ2-1, with 8 bases lining up with TRBD2. CDR1 is MGHDK and CDR2 is SYGVNS in the germline V gene. This CDR3 is built from 14 residues. Trimming cost V 2 bases and J 8 bases; bases outside gene matches: 5. The CDR3 region has the DNA TGTGCCAGCAGTGAAGGAGCGGGAGCCCATGAGCAGTTCTTC. It specifies CASSEGAGAHEQFF.

The chain employs TRBV6-5 and TRBJ2-3; TRBD1 might be the D (6 bases). In germline, CDR1 is MNHEY, CDR2 SVGAGI. The CDR3 spans 15 residues. V was clipped by 6 bases and J by 2 bases, with 15 bases between them. The CDR3 loop is CASSRTGSTTDTQYF. As DNA, the CDR3 is TGTGCCAGCAGCCGAACAGGGTCTACCACAGATACGCAGTATTTT.

The chain is built from TRBV9 and TRBJ1-5; D unclear. The V end was cut by 1 base, the J end by 3 bases, with 11 bases between. Germline V gives CDR1 SGDLS, CDR2 YYNGEE. The CDR3 is 15 amino acids. The CDR3: CASSVSEQPNQPQHF. CDR3 DNA: TGTGCCAGCAGCGTATCTGAACAGCCCAATCAGCCCCAGCATTTT.